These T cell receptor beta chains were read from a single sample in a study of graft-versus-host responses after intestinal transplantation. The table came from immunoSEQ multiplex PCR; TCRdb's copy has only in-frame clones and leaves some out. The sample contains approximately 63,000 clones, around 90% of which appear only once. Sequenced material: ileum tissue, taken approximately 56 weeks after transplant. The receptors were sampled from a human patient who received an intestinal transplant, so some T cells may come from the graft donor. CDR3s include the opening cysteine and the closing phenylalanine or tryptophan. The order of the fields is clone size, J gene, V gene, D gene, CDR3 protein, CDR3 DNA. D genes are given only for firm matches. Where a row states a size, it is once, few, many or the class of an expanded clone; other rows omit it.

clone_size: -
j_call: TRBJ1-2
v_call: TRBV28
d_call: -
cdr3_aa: CASSLDGSYYGYTF
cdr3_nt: TGTGCCAGCAGTTTAGATGGCAGCTACTATGGCTACACCTTC

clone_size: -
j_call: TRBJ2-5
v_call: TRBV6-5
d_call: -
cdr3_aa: CASSYQGETQYF
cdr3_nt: TGTGCCAGCAGTTACCAGGGAGAGACCCAGTACTTC

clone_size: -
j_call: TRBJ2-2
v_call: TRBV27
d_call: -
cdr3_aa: CASSPRRTANTGELFF
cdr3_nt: TGTGCCAGCAGTCCCCGTAGGACAGCGAACACCGGGGAGCTGTTTTTT

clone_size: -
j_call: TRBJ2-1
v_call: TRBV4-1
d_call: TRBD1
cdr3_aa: CASSHRDRGSDNEQFF
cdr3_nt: TGCGCCAGCAGCCATCGAGACAGGGGCAGCGACAATGAGCAGTTCTTC

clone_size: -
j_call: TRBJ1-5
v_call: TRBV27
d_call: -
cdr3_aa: CASSFSQPQHF
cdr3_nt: TGTGCCAGCAGTTTTAGCCAGCCCCAGCATTTT

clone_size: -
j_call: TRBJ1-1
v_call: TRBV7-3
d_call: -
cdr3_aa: CASSLRGDTEAFF
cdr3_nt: TGTGCCAGCAGCTTAAGGGGGGACACTGAAGCTTTCTTT

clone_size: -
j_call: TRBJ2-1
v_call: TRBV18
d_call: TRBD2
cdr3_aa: CASSPREFLREGRNADEQFF
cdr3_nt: TGTGCCAGCTCACCACGGGAGTTTCTGCGGGAGGGCCGCAATGCCGATGAGCAGTTCTTC

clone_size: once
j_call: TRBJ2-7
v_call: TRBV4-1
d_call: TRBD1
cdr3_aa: CASSQEGTDYEQYF
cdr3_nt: TGCGCCAGCAGCCAAGAGGGGACAGACTACGAGCAGTACTTC

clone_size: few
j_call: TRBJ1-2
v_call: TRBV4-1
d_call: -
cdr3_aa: CASSQDRGAWGYTF
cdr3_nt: TGCGCCAGCAGCCAAGATAGGGGGGCTTGGGGCTACACCTTC

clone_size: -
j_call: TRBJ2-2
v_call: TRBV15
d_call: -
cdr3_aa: CATSFQVITGELFF
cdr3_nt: TGTGCCACCAGCTTCCAAGTGATCACCGGGGAGCTGTTTTTT

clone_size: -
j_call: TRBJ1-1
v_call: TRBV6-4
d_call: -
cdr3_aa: CASSERLNTEAFF
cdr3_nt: TGTGCCAGCAGTGAAAGACTGAACACTGAAGCTTTCTTT

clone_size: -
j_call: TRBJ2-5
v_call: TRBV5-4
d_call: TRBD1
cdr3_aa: CASRRTGSETQYF
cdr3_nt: TGTGCCAGCAGAAGGACAGGGTCAGAGACCCAGTACTTC

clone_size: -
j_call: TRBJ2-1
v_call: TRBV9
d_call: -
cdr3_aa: CASSEAGTAYNEQFF
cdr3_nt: TGTGCCAGCAGCGAGGCCGGGACTGCATACAATGAGCAGTTCTTC

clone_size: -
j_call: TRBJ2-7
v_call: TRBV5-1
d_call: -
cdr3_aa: CASSLGTSPYEQYF
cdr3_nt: TGCGCCAGCAGCTTGGGTACCAGTCCCTACGAGCAGTACTTC

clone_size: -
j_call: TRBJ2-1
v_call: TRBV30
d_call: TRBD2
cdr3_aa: CAWSVKGLAGVDEQFF
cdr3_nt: TGTGCCTGGAGTGTAAAGGGACTAGCGGGAGTGGATGAGCAGTTCTTC

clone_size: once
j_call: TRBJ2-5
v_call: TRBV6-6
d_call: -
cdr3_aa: CASSQRETQYF
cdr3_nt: TGTGCCAGCAGTCAAAGGGAGACCCAGTACTTC

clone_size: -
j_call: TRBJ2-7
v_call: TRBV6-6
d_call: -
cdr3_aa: CASRPTSSYEQYF
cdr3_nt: TGTGCCAGCAGACCCACTAGCAGCTACGAGCAGTACTTC

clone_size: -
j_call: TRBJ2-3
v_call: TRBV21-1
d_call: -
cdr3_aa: CASSKEGVGPGAWTDTQYF
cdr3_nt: -

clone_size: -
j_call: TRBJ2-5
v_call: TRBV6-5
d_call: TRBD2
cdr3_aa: CASSYRSVSGRSVMDF
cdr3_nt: TGTGCCAGCAGTTATAGGTCTGTAAGCGGGAGGTCGGTCATGGACTTC

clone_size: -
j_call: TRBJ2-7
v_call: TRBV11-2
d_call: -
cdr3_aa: CASSFTRGGSYEQYF
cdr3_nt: TGTGCCAGCAGCTTCACTAGGGGCGGCTCCTACGAGCAGTACTTC

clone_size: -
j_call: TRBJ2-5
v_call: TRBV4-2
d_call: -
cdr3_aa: CASSQRLSLAEGWETQYF
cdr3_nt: TGTGCCAGCAGCCAACGCCTCTCTTTAGCGGAGGGGTGGGAGACCCAGTACTTC

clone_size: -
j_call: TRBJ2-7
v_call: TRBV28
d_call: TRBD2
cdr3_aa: CASTQESGGYLEQYF
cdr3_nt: TGTGCCAGCACCCAAGAAAGCGGGGGTTACCTCGAGCAGTACTTC

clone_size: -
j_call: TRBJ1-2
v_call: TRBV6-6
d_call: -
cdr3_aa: CASRWGAGYGYTF
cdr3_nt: TGTGCCAGCCGGTGGGGTGCAGGGTATGGCTACACCTTC

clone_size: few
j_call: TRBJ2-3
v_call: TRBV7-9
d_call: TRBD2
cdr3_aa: CASSFPTSGTGGDTQYF
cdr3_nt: TGTGCCAGCAGCTTCCCGACTAGCGGGACTGGGGGAGATACGCAGTATTTT

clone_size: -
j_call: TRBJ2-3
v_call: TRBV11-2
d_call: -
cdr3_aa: CASRHLGGTDTQYF
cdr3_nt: TGTGCCAGCAGACATCTAGGGGGCACAGATACGCAGTATTTT

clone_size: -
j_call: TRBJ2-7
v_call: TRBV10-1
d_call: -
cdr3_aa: CASSEYRSSYEQYF
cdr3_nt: TGCGCCAGCAGTGAGTACAGAAGCTCCTACGAGCAGTACTTC

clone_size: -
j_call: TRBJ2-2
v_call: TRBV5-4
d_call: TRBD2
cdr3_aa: CASSLSGGLINTGELFF
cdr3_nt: TGTGCCAGCAGCTTGAGCGGGGGCCTAATAAACACCGGGGAGCTGTTTTTT

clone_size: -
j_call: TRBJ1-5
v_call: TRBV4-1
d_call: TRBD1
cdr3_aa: CASAIGTEGPQHF
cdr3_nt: TGCGCCAGCGCGATCGGGACAGAGGGACCCCAGCATTTT

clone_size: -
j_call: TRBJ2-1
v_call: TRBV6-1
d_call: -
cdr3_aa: CASTLGVRLNEQFF
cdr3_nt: TGTGCCAGCACTCTTGGTGTACGGCTGAATGAGCAGTTCTTC

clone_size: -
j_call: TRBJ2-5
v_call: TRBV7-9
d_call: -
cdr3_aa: CASSLGGAQYQETQYF
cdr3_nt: TGTGCCAGCAGCTTAGGAGGGGCACAGTACCAAGAGACCCAGTACTTC

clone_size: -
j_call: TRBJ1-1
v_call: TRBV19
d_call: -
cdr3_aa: CATNQGGTEAFF
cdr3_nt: TGTGCCACAAACCAGGGAGGGACTGAAGCTTTCTTT

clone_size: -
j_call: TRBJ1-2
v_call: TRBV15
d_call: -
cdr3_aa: CATSRDGANYGYTF
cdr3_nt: TGTGCCACCAGCAGAGATGGGGCAAACTATGGCTACACCTTC

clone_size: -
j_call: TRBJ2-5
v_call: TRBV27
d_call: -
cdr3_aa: CASSPLLGVSSQETQYF
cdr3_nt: TGTGCCAGCAGTCCCCTCCTGGGGGTATCCTCTCAAGAGACCCAGTACTTC

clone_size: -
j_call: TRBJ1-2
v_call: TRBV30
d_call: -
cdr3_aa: CAWQTAYGYTF
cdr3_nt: TGTGCCTGGCAGACAGCCTATGGCTACACCTTC

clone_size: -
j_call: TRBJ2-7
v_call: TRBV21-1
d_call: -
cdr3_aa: CASSSGHSYEQYF
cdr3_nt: TGTGCCAGCAGCTCGGGACACTCCTACGAGCAGTACTTC

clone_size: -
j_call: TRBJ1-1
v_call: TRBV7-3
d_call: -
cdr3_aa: CASSSQGGTEAFF
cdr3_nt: TGTGCCAGCAGCTCCCAGGGAGGAACTGAAGCTTTCTTT

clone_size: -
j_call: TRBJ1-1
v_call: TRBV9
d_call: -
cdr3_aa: CASSVTQGLNTEAFF
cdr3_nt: TGTGCCAGCAGCGTGACACAGGGATTGAACACTGAAGCTTTCTTT

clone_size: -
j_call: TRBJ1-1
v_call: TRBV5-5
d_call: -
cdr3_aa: CASSLAPDINTEAFF
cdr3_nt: TGTGCCAGCAGCTTGGCACCGGACATCAACACTGAAGCTTTCTTT

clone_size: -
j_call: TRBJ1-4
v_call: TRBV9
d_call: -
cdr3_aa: CASSVDPGGGLLEKLFF
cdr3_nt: TGTGCCAGCAGCGTAGACCCCGGGGGGGGCCTGCTAGAAAAACTGTTTTTT

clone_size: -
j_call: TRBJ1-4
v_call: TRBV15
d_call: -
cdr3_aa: CATSSFSDEKLFF
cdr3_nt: TGTGCCACCAGCTCCTTCTCGGATGAAAAACTGTTTTTT

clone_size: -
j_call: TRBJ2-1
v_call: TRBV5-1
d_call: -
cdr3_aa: CASSPRRVIAYNEQFF
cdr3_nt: TGCGCCAGCAGCCCCCGCAGGGTCATCGCCTACAATGAGCAGTTCTTC

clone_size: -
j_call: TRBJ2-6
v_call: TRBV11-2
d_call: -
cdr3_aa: CASIRGLSGANVLTF
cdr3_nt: TGTGCCAGCATTAGGGGCCTCTCTGGGGCCAACGTCCTGACTTTC

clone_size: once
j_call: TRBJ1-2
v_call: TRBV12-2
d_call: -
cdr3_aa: CASRNLGQGERGYTF
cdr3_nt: TGTGCAAGTCGTAACCTGGGACAGGGGGAACGTGGCTACACCTTC

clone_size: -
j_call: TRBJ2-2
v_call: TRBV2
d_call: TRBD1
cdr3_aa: CASFRDSHTGELFF
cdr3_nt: TGTGCCAGCTTCCGGGACAGCCACACCGGGGAGCTGTTTTTT

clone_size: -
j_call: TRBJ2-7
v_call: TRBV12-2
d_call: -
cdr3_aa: CASRPRTFSSYEQYF
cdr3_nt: TGTGCAAGTCGCCCTCGGACTTTCAGCTCCTACGAGCAGTACTTC

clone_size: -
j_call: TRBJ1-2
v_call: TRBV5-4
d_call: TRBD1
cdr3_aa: CASRPGQGGGYTF
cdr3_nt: TGTGCCAGCAGACCGGGACAGGGTGGAGGCTACACCTTC

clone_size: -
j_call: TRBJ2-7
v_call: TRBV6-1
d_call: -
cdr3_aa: CASSSDSYEQYF
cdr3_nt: TGTGCCAGCAGTTCCGACAGTTACGAGCAGTACTTC

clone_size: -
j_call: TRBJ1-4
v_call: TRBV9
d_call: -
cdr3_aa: CASSVGSQGTNEKLFF
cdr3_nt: TGTGCCAGCAGCGTAGGGTCACAGGGAACTAATGAAAAACTGTTTTTT

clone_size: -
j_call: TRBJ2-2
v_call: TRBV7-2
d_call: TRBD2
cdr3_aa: CASSLEIGGAPGRVFF
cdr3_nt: TGTGCCAGCAGCTTAGAGATCGGGGGCGCCCCCGGGAGGGTGTTTTTT

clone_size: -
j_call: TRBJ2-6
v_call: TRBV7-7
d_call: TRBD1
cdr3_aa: CASSPRGSGANVLTF
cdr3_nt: TGTGCCAGCAGCCCCAGGGGGTCTGGGGCCAACGTCCTGACTTTC

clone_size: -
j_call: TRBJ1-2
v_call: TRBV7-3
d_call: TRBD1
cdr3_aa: CASSLSGETGIYGYTF
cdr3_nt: TGTGCCAGCAGCCTTTCCGGCGAGACAGGGATCTATGGCTACACCTTC

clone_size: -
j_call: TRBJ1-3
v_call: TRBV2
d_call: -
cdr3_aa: CASRGDKRTPNTIYF
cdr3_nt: TGTGCCAGCAGAGGGGACAAGAGAACGCCAAACACCATATATTTT

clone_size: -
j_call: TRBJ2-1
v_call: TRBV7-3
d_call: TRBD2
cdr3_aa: CASSPRGGGNEQFF
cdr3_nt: TGTGCCAGCAGCCCGCGGGGGGGCGGGAATGAGCAGTTCTTC

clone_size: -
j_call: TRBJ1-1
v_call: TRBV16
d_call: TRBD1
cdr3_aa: CASSQYGTGGTEAFF
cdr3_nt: TGTGCCAGCAGCCAATACGGGACAGGGGGCACTGAAGCTTTCTTT

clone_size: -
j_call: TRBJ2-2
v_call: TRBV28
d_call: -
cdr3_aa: CASSLRRPGELFF
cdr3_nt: TGTGCCAGCAGTTTGCGTCGTCCCGGGGAGCTGTTTTTT

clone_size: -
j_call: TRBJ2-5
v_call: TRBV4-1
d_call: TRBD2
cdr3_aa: CASSRPGGREETQYF
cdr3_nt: TGCGCCAGCAGCCGTCCGGGGGGGAGGGAAGAGACCCAGTACTTC

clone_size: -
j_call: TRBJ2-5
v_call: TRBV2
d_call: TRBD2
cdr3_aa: CASLAQLAGGQETQYF
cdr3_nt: TGTGCCAGCTTAGCCCAACTAGCGGGGGGCCAAGAGACCCAGTACTTC

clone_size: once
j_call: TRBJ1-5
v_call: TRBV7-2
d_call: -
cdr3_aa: CASTNLNQPQHF
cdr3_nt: TGTGCCAGCACCAACCTGAATCAGCCCCAGCATTTT

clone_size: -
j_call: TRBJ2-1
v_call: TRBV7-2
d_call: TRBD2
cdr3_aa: CASSLGGAGVGLFF
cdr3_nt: TGTGCCAGCAGCTTAGGGGGAGCGGGAGTGGGGTTGTTCTTC

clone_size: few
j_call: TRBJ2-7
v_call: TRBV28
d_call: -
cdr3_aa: CASGPGRILYEQYF
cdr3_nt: TGTGCCAGCGGACCGGGACGGATTCTCTACGAGCAGTACTTC